These T cell receptor beta chains were read from a single sample in a study of beta chain features in type 1 diabetes. The protocol was immunoSEQ multiplex PCR, while the TCRdb copy is restricted to in-frame clones and leaves out a portion. Of 160,000 or so clones in the sample, about 8.1% were seen once. The sequenced sample consisted of central memory CD4+ T cells from blood. The receptors come from a young woman with type 1 diabetes. Each CDR3 is given with its conserved first and last residue. The D gene is left open where the match is weak.

D,V,CDR3
TRBD2,TRBV6-1,CASRGVAGAYNEQFF
TRBD1,TRBV6-5,CASSFGQGAGEKLFF
TRBD1,TRBV18,CASVGGAKEGYTF
.,TRBV18,CASSPGAEAFF
.,TRBV4-3,CASSDQGYGYTF
.,TRBV4-2,CASSQVGGSYNEQFF
.,TRBV7-9,CASRKAREGGNTEAFF
TRBD1,TRBV19,CASSKTRDSYEQYF
.,TRBV18,CASSPPNRVVEQYF
TRBD2,TRBV5-6,CASSLVRAGGETQYF
.,TRBV18,CASSPPTGIDTEAFF
.,TRBV11-3,CASSLEVGYEQYF
.,TRBV19,CASSWGYTGELFF
.,TRBV27,CASSFRTGELFF
.,TRBV4-3,CASSQEEGRYNEQFF
.,TRBV29-1,CSVDSGWDEQYF
TRBD1,TRBV7-2,CASSGGQGKYYEQYF
.,TRBV6-5,CASSYGQYEKLFF
TRBD2,TRBV29-1,CSLALAGGIDTQYF
.,TRBV7-2,CASTLPGGVNTGELFF
TRBD1,TRBV2,CASKRRTGGDEAFF
TRBD2,TRBV7-9,CASSEAGTSGAESQYF
.,TRBV5-1,CASSSQFPGNTEAFF
.,TRBV30,CAWDRRNYGYTF
.,TRBV9,CASSVVDSYNSPLHF
TRBD1,TRBV11-1,CASSATGGATGYTF
.,TRBV7-2,CASSTRGYEQYF
.,TRBV7-2,CASSPRAGDGYTF
.,TRBV29-1,CSVVSGDRNQPQHF
TRBD2,TRBV7-2,CASTMGTSGTYTDTQYF
TRBD1,TRBV6-5,CASTRQGAANYGYTF
TRBD1,TRBV2,CASTREGTGDGYTF
.,TRBV18,CASSPEGNYGYTF
TRBD1,TRBV7-3,CASSRGTGQETQYF
.,TRBV18,CASSGGNTEAFF
TRBD1,TRBV4-2,CASSQDTTGGSQPQHF
.,TRBV6-6,CASSSSDLNTGELFF
.,TRBV4-3,CASSQERSGGENEKLFF
.,TRBV28,CASRSGGPRYGYTF
.,TRBV18,CASSPSTFETQYF
TRBD2,TRBV29-1,CSVEGGGNTDTQYF
TRBD2,TRBV28,CASSSLWGSGRARETQYF
TRBD2,TRBV7-2,CASSSRELAVRQETQYF
TRBD1,TRBV27,CASSRTTGGNQPQHF
.,TRBV29-1,CSVTGASYNEQFF
TRBD1,TRBV7-2,CASSHPGGYEQYF
.,TRBV19,CASSTAAGANVLTF
.,TRBV7-2,CASSLTSELFF
TRBD1,TRBV7-2,CASSFTQGVGSGANVLTF
.,TRBV5-1,CASSLSPDQPQHF
TRBD2,TRBV4-3,CASSQGTSGGFTYEQYF
.,TRBV2,CASSSRGTWNTEAFF
TRBD2,TRBV7-2,CASSLMSGRDEQYF
TRBD2,TRBV7-2,CASGRGGNEQFF
.,TRBV6-6,CASSWTDQETQYF
TRBD1,TRBV18,CASSPDRDVYTEAFF
.,TRBV28,CASTLSGTGVTDTQYF
.,TRBV6-5,CASSYIAGGEQYF
.,TRBV4-3,CASSQAEGVNQPQHF